These T cell receptor beta chains were read from a single sample in a study of shared clonotypes between healthy human individuals. TCRdb's copy holds only in-frame clones and misses some; the assay was immunoSEQ multiplex PCR. The sample has some 1.1 million clones, 70% to 80% seen once. Input material: memory CD4+ T cells from PBMCs. All receptors come from a man between 18 and 35 years old in good health. Some clones in this sample may be carry-over from other donors' samples. The CDR3 runs from the conserved cysteine through the conserved F or W. A D gene is named only where the DNA matches it firmly. The size entry is marked missing in some rows and otherwise reads once, few, many or a size class.

>TRBJ1-2|TRBV20-1|NA|NA
TGCAGTGCCAAAACCGGCGGTGGCTACACCTTC
CSAKTGGGYTF
>TRBJ1-3|TRBV10-3|NA|NA
TGTGCCATCAGTGAGAATCACAAAATCTCTGGAAACACCATATATTTT
CAISENHKISGNTIYF
>TRBJ2-7|TRBV5-6|TRBD2|NA
TGTGCCAGCAGCTTGGGGACCGGACTAGCGGGAGCCGAGCAGTACTTC
CASSLGTGLAGAEQYF
>TRBJ2-5|TRBV25-1|TRBD2|NA
TGTGCCAGCAGTCCACCTAGCGGGGGACAAGAGACCCAGTACTTC
CASSPPSGGQETQYF
>TRBJ2-5|TRBV9|NA|once
TGTGCCAGCAGCCCAGGACAGTGGGAGACCCAGTACTTC
CASSPGQWETQYF
>TRBJ2-7|TRBV28|TRBD2|NA
TGTGCCAGCAGTCCCCTTGGCAGCGGGGGGTACGAGCAGTACTTC
CASSPLGSGGYEQYF
>TRBJ1-4|TRBV14|NA|once
TGTGCCAGCAGCCAAGAGACCAGACCAACTAATGAAAAACTGTTTTTT
CASSQETRPTNEKLFF
>TRBJ2-2|TRBV6-1|TRBD1|NA
TGTGCCAGCAGTGAGGGACAGCTCACCGGGGAGCTGTTTTTT
CASSEGQLTGELFF
>TRBJ2-3|TRBV2|NA|NA
TGTGCCAGCAGTGAGGAGATAACAGATACGCAGTATTTT
CASSEEITDTQYF
>TRBJ1-2|TRBV28|NA|once
TGTGTATCTTATGACGGCTATGGCTACACCTTC
CVSYDGYGYTF
>TRBJ2-7|TRBV10-3|TRBD1|NA
TGTGCCATCAGGGGGACAGGGAAAGGGGGTTACGAGCAGTACTTC
CAIRGTGKGGYEQYF
>TRBJ2-3|TRBV5-1|NA|NA
TGCGCCAGCAGCTTGGCAGCGGCTAGCACAGATACGCAGTATTTT
CASSLAAASTDTQYF
>TRBJ2-7|TRBV28|NA|NA
TGTGCCAGCAGCCCCGGAGGGGGCGGCCCTTTGGTCGAGCAGTACTTC
CASSPGGGGPLVEQYF
>TRBJ1-1|TRBV7-2|NA|NA
TGTGCCAGCAGCTTTGTGGCAGCTTCCACTGAAGCTTTCTTT
CASSFVAASTEAFF
>TRBJ1-5|TRBV28|NA|NA
TGTGCCAGCGGGGGCAGCCTTCGAAGGCCCCTAAATCAGCCCCAGCATTTT
CASGGSLRRPLNQPQHF
>TRBJ1-4|TRBV7-2|NA|few
TGTGCCAGCAGCCCCGGGGGACATCAAAAACTGTTTTTT
CASSPGGHQKLFF
>TRBJ1-1|TRBV6-1|NA|NA
TGTGCCAGCATACCGGGCCTAATCGGGACTGAAGCTTTCTTT
CASIPGLIGTEAFF
>TRBJ2-7|TRBV5-5|TRBD2|NA
TGTGCCAGCAGCTTGTCCTCGACTAGCGGGAGGTACGAGCAGTACTTC
CASSLSSTSGRYEQYF
>TRBJ2-6|TRBV19|NA|NA
TGTGCCAGTAGTACTACAGGGTCTGGGGCCAACGTCCTGACTTTC
CASSTTGSGANVLTF
>TRBJ2-5|TRBV27|NA|NA
TGTGCCAGCAGTCGGGGGCCCAACTACGAGCAGCACTTC
CASSRGPNYEQHF
>TRBJ2-5|TRBV6-6|TRBD1|NA
TGTGCCAGCAGTGCGACAGGGGGCCAAGAGACCCAGTACTTC
CASSATGGQETQYF
>TRBJ1-2|TRBV7-2|NA|NA
TGTGCCAGCAGCTTAACAAGGGAAGGAGGCTACACCTTC
CASSLTREGGYTF
>TRBJ2-3|TRBV14|NA|NA
TGTGCCAGCAGCCCCCGTCAGACCGCAGATACGCAGTATTTT
CASSPRQTADTQYF
>TRBJ1-3|TRBV5-1|NA|NA
TGCGCCAGCAGCTTCCAGGGGTCTGGAAACACCATATATTTT
CASSFQGSGNTIYF
>TRBJ2-7|TRBV10-1|TRBD2|NA
TGCGCCAGCAAAACTAGCGGGAGGGCCTATTCGTACGAGCAGTACTTC
CASKTSGRAYSYEQYF
>TRBJ2-1|TRBV4-2|NA|NA
TGTGCCAGCAGCCAAGACGGGGGTGAGCGGATGTACAATGAGCAGTTCTTC
CASSQDGGERMYNEQFF
>TRBJ2-6|TRBV28|NA|few
TGTGCCAGCAGTTTAGCGGGGAACTCTGGGGCCAACGTCCTGACTTTC
CASSLAGNSGANVLTF
>TRBJ2-5|TRBV10-3|TRBD2|NA
TGTGCCATCAGTTCGGGACTAGCGGGCGCAGAGACCCAGTACTTC
CAISSGLAGAETQYF
>TRBJ2-4|TRBV2|NA|NA
TGTGCCAGCAGTGATGAGGGGGGCCAAGCCAAAAACATTCAGTACTTC
CASSDEGGQAKNIQYF
>TRBJ1-1|TRBV9|NA|NA
TGTGCCAGCAGTCTTACAGAGAACACTGAAGCTTTCTTT
CASSLTENTEAFF
>TRBJ2-3|TRBV7-8|NA|NA
TGTGCCAGCAGAAATCCGACCACAGATACGCAGTATTTT
CASRNPTTDTQYF
>TRBJ1-1|TRBV6-6|NA|NA
TGTGCCAGCAGTAGGAGCATGAACACTGAAGCTTTCTTT
CASSRSMNTEAFF
>TRBJ1-3|TRBV28|NA|NA
TGTGCCAGCAGTTTATCAGGGCTGGGGAACACCATATATTTT
CASSLSGLGNTIYF
>TRBJ2-7|TRBV4-2|NA|NA
TGTGCCAGCAGCCAAGACGACCATAACGGTCTCGAGCAGTACTTC
CASSQDDHNGLEQYF
>TRBJ1-3|TRBV27|TRBD1|NA
TGTGCCAGCAGTCAGAGGACAGGGACTGGAAACACCATATATTTT
CASSQRTGTGNTIYF